These T cell receptor beta chains were read from a single sample in a study of control samples from healthy donors and cancer patients. Clones were sequenced by immunoSEQ multiplex PCR, and TCRdb holds only the in-frame ones, with some missing. This table holds some 100,000 clones, almost 90% found once. The sample comprised blood. The receptors were gathered from a man in his thirties or forties in good health. Each CDR3 is given with its conserved first and last residue. A D gene is named only where the DNA matches it firmly. For some rows the clone size is stated as once, few or many, or as a class when expanded; others skip it.

V	size	D	J	CDR3	DNA
TRBV10-3	.	.	TRBJ1-2	CAISESWQFGGYTF	TGTGCCATCAGTGAGTCGTGGCAGTTTGGTGGCTACACCTTC
TRBV24-1	.	TRBD2	TRBJ2-5	CATSDLTSGQETQYF	TGTGCCACCAGTGATCTTACTAGCGGGCAAGAGACCCAGTACTTC
TRBV5-4	.	.	TRBJ2-7	CASSFQDSSYEQYF	TGTGCCAGCAGCTTTCAGGACAGTTCCTACGAGCAGTACTTC
TRBV9	once	.	TRBJ2-2	CASSVVRDLHTGELFF	TGTGCCAGCAGCGTTGTTCGGGACTTACACACCGGGGAGCTGTTTTTT
TRBV12-3/TRBV12-4	.	.	TRBJ2-7	CASSSGHQTEQYF	TGTGCCAGCAGTTCGGGACACCAAACCGAGCAGTACTTC
TRBV7-2	.	.	TRBJ2-3	CASSLNSVTDTQYF	TGTGCCAGCAGCTTAAATAGCGTCACAGATACGCAGTATTTT
TRBV9	.	.	TRBJ2-1	CASSGAREYSYNEQFF	TGTGCCAGCAGCGGCGCTCGGGAGTACTCCTACAATGAGCAGTTCTTC
TRBV19	.	.	TRBJ1-2	CASSTWDTGLYYTF	TGTGCCAGTAGTACCTGGGACACTGGTCTCTACTACACCTTC
TRBV18	.	.	TRBJ1-2	CASSLKGEVYGYTF	TGTGCCAGCTCACTGAAAGGGGAGGTCTATGGCTACACCTTC
TRBV12-3/TRBV12-4	.	.	TRBJ2-7	CASSPDGKYEQYF	TGTGCCAGCAGCCCGGACGGCAAATACGAGCAGTACTTC
TRBV20-1	.	.	TRBJ1-6	CSASLSNSPLHF	TGCAGTGCTAGTTTGAGTAATTCACCCCTCCACTTT